A selection of T cell receptor beta chains follows, all from one sample in a study of blood T cell repertoires in COVID-19. Generated by immunoSEQ multiplex PCR, the TCRdb table keeps only in-frame clones and is missing some. The sample records 55,000 to 75,000 clones, approximately 84% being singletons. What was sequenced was peripheral blood. Receptors originate from a man at least 80 years old with COVID-19, enrolled during active disease. The CDR3 runs from the conserved cysteine through the conserved F or W. A D gene is named only where the DNA matches it firmly. A row's size may be missing; if present it is once, few, many or a size class.

D gene,J gene,V gene,clone size,CDR3 protein,CDR3 DNA
TRBD2,TRBJ2-7,TRBV13,NA,CASSRSDKRGAWVRREQYF,TGTGCCAGCAGCCGGTCGGACAAGCGGGGGGCCTGGGTACGGAGAGAGCAGTACTTC
TRBD1,TRBJ2-1,TRBV18,NA,CASSPRTGSNEQFF,TGTGCCAGCTCACCACGGACAGGTAGCAATGAGCAGTTCTTC
TRBD2,TRBJ2-1,TRBV5-1,NA,CASSSPGLASSNEQFF,TGCGCCAGCAGCTCGCCGGGACTAGCCTCTAGCAATGAGCAGTTCTTC
NA,TRBJ1-3,TRBV4-2,NA,CASSQDNHLPSGNTIYF,TGTGCCAGCAGCCAAGATAACCATCTACCCTCTGGAAACACCATATATTTT
TRBD1,TRBJ1-6,TRBV7-2,NA,CATQDREVVINSPLHF,TGTGCCACCCAGGACAGGGAAGTAGTTATAAATTCACCCCTCCACTTT
TRBD2,TRBJ2-3,TRBV19,NA,CASSIPSSGRSTDTQYF,TGTGCCAGTAGTATCCCGTCTAGCGGGAGGAGCACAGATACGCAGTATTTT
TRBD1,TRBJ1-4,TRBV11-2,NA,CASSSRQGDEKLFF,TGTGCCAGCAGCTCTAGACAGGGGGACGAAAAACTGTTTTTT
NA,TRBJ1-4,TRBV2,NA,CASNRQAATNEKLFF,TGTGCCAGCAATCGACAGGCCGCAACTAATGAAAAACTGTTTTTT
TRBD2,TRBJ2-2,TRBV18,NA,CASSGLAGSTGELFF,TGTGCCAGCTCGGGACTAGCGGGAAGCACCGGGGAGCTGTTTTTT
TRBD1,TRBJ1-3,TRBV29-1,once,CSVLEWTGPGNTIYF,TGCAGCGTCCTGGAATGGACAGGGCCTGGAAACACCATATATTTT
TRBD2,TRBJ2-1,TRBV29-1,NA,CSATAGLAGGEQFF,TGCAGCGCAACGGCCGGACTAGCGGGAGGGGAGCAGTTCTTC
NA,TRBJ2-5,TRBV5-1,NA,CASSYGETQYF,TGCGCCAGCAGCTACGGTGAGACCCAGTACTTC
NA,TRBJ1-3,TRBV5-1,NA,CASSPVSSGNTIYF,TGCGCCAGCAGCCCAGTAAGCTCTGGAAACACCATATATTTT
TRBD2,TRBJ2-5,TRBV7-6,NA,CASSRNERGGHGETQYF,TGTGCCAGCAGCAGGAACGAGCGGGGCGGACATGGGGAGACCCAGTACTTC
NA,TRBJ1-3,TRBV6-5,NA,CASTGQISGNTIYF,TGTGCCAGCACAGGGCAGATCTCTGGAAACACCATATATTTT
NA,TRBJ1-4,TRBV21-1,few,CASIGTGTSTNEKLFF,TGTGCCAGCATCGGGACAGGGACGTCAACTAATGAAAAACTGTTTTTT
NA,TRBJ1-1,TRBV20-1,NA,CSASEDRYTEAFF,TGCAGTGCTAGTGAAGACAGGTACACTGAAGCTTTCTTT
TRBD1,TRBJ1-1,TRBV5-5,few,CASSRRHVLDREAFF,TGTGCCAGCAGTCGGAGGCACGTTCTGGACAGGGAGGCTTTCTTT
NA,TRBJ1-1,TRBV11-3,NA,CASSLDMYTEAFF,TGTGCCAGCAGCTTAGATATGTACACTGAAGCTTTCTTT
TRBD2,TRBJ2-1,TRBV7-8,NA,CASSLVAGGLNEQFF,TGTGCCAGCAGCTTGGTAGCGGGAGGGTTAAATGAGCAGTTCTTC
NA,TRBJ1-5,TRBV19,NA,CASSSGGWVNQPQHF,TGTGCCAGTAGTTCGGGGGGCTGGGTCAATCAGCCCCAGCATTTT
TRBD1,TRBJ2-7,TRBV27,NA,CASSRRGTGPYEQYF,TGTGCCAGCAGTCGCCGGGGGACAGGGCCCTACGAGCAGTACTTC
TRBD1,TRBJ1-2,TRBV7-2,NA,CASRPPGQDPYGYTF,TGTGCCAGCAGACCTCCTGGACAGGACCCCTATGGCTACACCTTC
TRBD2,TRBJ2-1,TRBV27,few,CATGRGKNEQFF,TGTGCGACCGGGCGGGGGAAAAATGAGCAGTTCTTC
TRBD2,TRBJ2-1,TRBV4-3,NA,CASSQDHKRGGSEQFF,TGCGCCAGCAGCCAAGATCACAAGCGGGGGGGGAGTGAGCAGTTCTTC
NA,TRBJ1-5,TRBV19,NA,CASRWGRDQPQHF,TGTGCCAGTAGATGGGGGAGGGATCAGCCCCAGCATTTT
NA,TRBJ1-3,TRBV28,NA,CATLGGSGSDTIYF,TGTGCCACACTGGGCGGTTCGGGGTCTGACACCATATATTTT
NA,TRBJ2-5,TRBV7-2,NA,CASSFPGETQYF,TGTGCCAGCAGCTTCCCGGGAGAGACCCAGTACTTC
NA,TRBJ1-1,TRBV6-5,NA,CASGYVRGSEAFF,TGTGCCAGCGGGTATGTCAGGGGATCTGAAGCTTTCTTT
NA,TRBJ1-4,TRBV24-1,NA,CATSAVGEKLFF,TGTGCCACCAGTGCGGTGGGCGAAAAACTGTTTTTT
NA,TRBJ1-2,TRBV19,NA,CASSQGDGYTF,TGTGCCAGTAGTCAGGGTGATGGCTACACCTTC
NA,TRBJ2-3,TRBV9,NA,CASSVATDYTDTQYF,TGTGCCAGCAGCGTAGCTACGGACTACACAGATACGCAGTATTTT
NA,TRBJ1-1,TRBV3-1/TRBV3-2,once,CASSGTPNTEAFF,TGTGCCAGCAGTGGGACTCCGAACACTGAAGCTTTCTTT
TRBD1,TRBJ2-5,TRBV7-2,once,CASSYNRGGETQYF,TGTGCCAGCAGCTACAACAGGGGTGGGGAGACCCAGTACTTC
NA,TRBJ1-2,TRBV29-1,NA,CSVENPGAGNYGYTF,TGCAGCGTTGAGAACCCAGGGGCCGGGAACTATGGCTACACCTTC
NA,TRBJ1-1,TRBV29-1,NA,CSVEGRAYIEAFF,TGCAGCGTTGAGGGCAGGGCTTATATTGAAGCTTTCTTT
NA,TRBJ2-5,TRBV6-5,NA,CASRAIQGRETQYF,TGTGCCAGCAGAGCTATTCAGGGGAGAGAGACCCAGTACTTC
TRBD2,TRBJ2-2,TRBV5-1,few,CASSLTSGGVNTGELFF,TGCGCCAGCAGCTTGACTAGCGGGGGTGTTAACACCGGGGAGCTGTTTTTT
NA,TRBJ1-1,TRBV18,NA,CASSPRQLTEAFF,TGTGCCAGCTCACCTCGACAGCTCACTGAAGCTTTCTTT
TRBD1,TRBJ1-1,TRBV30,NA,CAWRQGANTEAFF,TGTGCCTGGAGACAGGGGGCAAACACTGAAGCTTTCTTT
NA,TRBJ1-6,TRBV5-1,NA,CASSLDGAPDNSPLHF,TGCGCCAGCAGCTTGGATGGGGCCCCTGATAATTCACCCCTCCACTTT
NA,TRBJ1-5,TRBV12-3/TRBV12-4,once,CASTLGEFRPQHF,TGTGCCAGCACCCTAGGGGAATTTCGGCCCCAGCATTTT
NA,TRBJ1-1,TRBV24-1,NA,CATSGNDYMNTEAFF,TGTGCCACCAGTGGAAATGACTACATGAACACTGAAGCTTTCTTT
NA,TRBJ1-3,TRBV18,NA,CASSPSGGAGNTIYF,TGTGCCAGCTCACCATCTGGGGGCGCTGGAAACACCATATATTTT
NA,TRBJ1-2,TRBV2,once,CASRSTTTYGYTF,TGTGCCAGCAGATCAACAACTACCTATGGCTACACCTTC
NA,TRBJ2-5,TRBV15,NA,CATSRETEETQYF,TGTGCCACCAGCAGAGAGACAGAAGAGACCCAGTACTTC
TRBD1,TRBJ1-1,TRBV27,NA,CASSAGTGYTEAFF,TGTGCCAGCAGTGCCGGGACAGGGTACACTGAAGCTTTCTTT
NA,TRBJ1-6,TRBV6-1,NA,CASSEARSGVSPLHF,TGTGCCAGCAGTGAAGCTAGGTCGGGGGTTTCACCCCTCCACTTT
NA,TRBJ2-7,TRBV13,NA,CASSLGNGGEYEQYF,TGTGCCAGCAGCTTAGGCAACGGGGGTGAGTACGAGCAGTACTTC
TRBD2,TRBJ2-5,TRBV5-1,NA,CASSFPPGAGGLETQYF,TGCGCCAGCAGTTTCCCGCCGGGGGCGGGGGGCCTTGAGACCCAGTACTTC
TRBD2,TRBJ2-3,TRBV7-2,NA,CASSFGLAEITDTQYF,TGTGCCAGCAGCTTTGGACTAGCGGAGATCACAGATACGCAGTATTTT
NA,TRBJ1-1,TRBV24-1,NA,CATSQGLFTEAFF,TGTGCCACCAGTCAGGGACTTTTCACTGAAGCTTTCTTT
NA,TRBJ1-3,TRBV7-2,NA,CASSPTGGGMTGNTIYF,TGTGCCAGCAGCCCTACGGGGGGGGGAATGACTGGAAACACCATATATTTT
TRBD1,TRBJ1-1,TRBV12-3/TRBV12-4,NA,CASSPGTQGVAFF,TGTGCCAGCAGTCCTGGAACCCAGGGGGTAGCTTTCTTT